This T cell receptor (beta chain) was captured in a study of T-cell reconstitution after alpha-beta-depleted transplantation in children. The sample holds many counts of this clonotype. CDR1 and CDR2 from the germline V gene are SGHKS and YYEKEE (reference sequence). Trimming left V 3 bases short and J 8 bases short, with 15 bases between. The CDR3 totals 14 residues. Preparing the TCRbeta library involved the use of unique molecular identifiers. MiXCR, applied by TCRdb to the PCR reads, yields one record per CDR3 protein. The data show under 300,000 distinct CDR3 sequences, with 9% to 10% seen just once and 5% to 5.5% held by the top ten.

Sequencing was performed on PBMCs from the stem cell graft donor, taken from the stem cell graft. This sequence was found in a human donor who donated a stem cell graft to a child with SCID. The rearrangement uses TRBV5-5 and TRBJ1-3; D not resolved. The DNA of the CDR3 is TGTGCCAGCAGCTCCCGATACGCCCAAGACACCATATATTTT. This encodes CASSSRYAQDTIYF.